Listed here are 19 T cell receptor beta chains from one sample, sequenced in a study of tumor-infiltrating lymphocytes in primary liver carcinoma. Unsorted whole blood supplied the blood RNA, and germline DNA was isolated too. The input was 450 to 500 ng total RNA; TCR beta cDNA was made from it with a constant-region primer. Each TCR beta library was derived from three nested multiplex PCR rounds that employed slightly modified ARM-PCR. TRBV1-TRBV30 forward and Cbeta reverse primers drove the first two approximately 11-cycle rounds. One entry per CDR3 protein, called by TCRdb with MiXCR from the multiplex PCR reads. Of approximately 340,000 distinct CDR3 sequences in the sample, less than 70% were seen once. The sample was peripheral blood. These receptors all stem from a man aged 40-50 years with primary liver carcinoma and hepatitis B virus infection.

Turning to this clonotype: This clone may be a read error of a much larger clone one base away. The chain recombines TRBV10-3 with TRBJ2-7; D is perhaps TRBD1 or TRBD2 (5 bases each). Looked up from germline, CDR1 is ENHRY and CDR2 is SYGVKD. This CDR3 has 15 residues. The CDR3 reads CAIRRDWGGGDEQCF. The CDR3 DNA reads as TGTGCCATCAGACGGGATTGGGGCGGCGGCGACGAGCAGTGCTTC.

As for this clonotype: Just one base apart from a much larger clone, this may be a read error. The genes are TRBV6-1 and TRBJ1-4; no reliable D call. V lost 0 bases, J lost 7 bases, and 9 bases lay in between. The germline V gene has CDR1 MNHNS and CDR2 SASEGT. CDR3 length: 14 amino acids. CDR3 residues: CASSEAPGIEKLFF. In nucleotides, the CDR3 is TGTGCCAGCAGTGAAGCACCTGGGATTGAAAAACTGTTTTTT.

In the case of this clonotype: A much bigger clone sits one base away, suggesting this may be a read error. The V call is TRBV6-2 or TRBV6-3, the J call TRBJ1-2, with 9 bases matching TRBD1. The trim removed 5 bases at V and 2 bases at J, leaving 6 bases unmatched. The CDR3 is 15 residues long. Germline assignment: CDR1 MNHEY and CDR2 SVGEGT. This CDR3 is CASSIRDRANYGYTF. The CDR3 DNA sequence: TGTGCCAGCAGTATCCGGGACAGGGCCAACTATGGCTACACCTTC.

The chain links TRBV20-1 to TRBJ2-2; D gene uncertain. V lost 6 bases, J lost 1 base, and 15 bases lay in between. Germline V gene lookup returns CDR1 DFQATT and CDR2 SNEGSKA (reference sequence). This CDR3 has 15 residues. The CDR3, as DNA: TGCAGTGCCCCTGTAGAGACCGGGAACACCGGGGAGCTGTTTTTT. Protein: CSAPVETGNTGELFF.

The chain uses TRBV11-2 and TRBJ2-7; 9 bases match TRBD2. This CDR3 is 13 amino acids long. V shed 8 bases, J shed 6 bases, and the junction held 8 bases outside the gene matches. Germline V gene sequence: CDR1 SGHAT, CDR2 FQNNGV. CDR3 residues: CASLGGLASEQYF. CDR3 DNA: TGTGCCAGCTTAGGGGGACTAGCAAGCGAGCAGTACTTC.

This clonotype came up a few times. This sequence joins TRBV28 and TRBJ2-7, with TRBD2 matching 7 bases. V shed 4 bases and J 4 bases; nucleotides not matched to a gene: 10. Germline V gives CDR1 MDHEN, CDR2 SYDVKM. This CDR3 region has 15 residues. CDR3 nucleotides: TGTGCCAGCAGTTCAACCCAAGCGGGACTATACGAGCAGTACTTC. This codes for CASSSTQAGLYEQYF. Looking up the rest from reference TRBV28 and TRBJ2-7 gives the full variable domain: DVKVTQSSRYLVKRTGEKVFLECVQDMDHENMFWYRQDPGLGLRLIYFSYDVKMKEKGDIPEGYSVSREKKERFSLILESASTNQTSMYLCASSSTQAGLYEQYFGPGTRLTVT.

The rearrangement links TRBV10-3 to TRBJ1-2; TRBD1 is a possible D gene (6 bases). Trimming stripped 5 bases from V and 4 bases from J, with 17 bases between. The CDR3 consists of 15 residues. CDR1 ENHRY and CDR2 SYGVKD come from the germline V gene. CDR3 amino acids: CAISHENREIYGYTF. The CDR3 DNA sequence: TGTGCCATCAGTCACGAAAACAGGGAGATCTATGGCTACACCTTC.

On this clonotype: This clone may be a read error of a much larger clone one base away. In nucleotides, the CDR3 is TGTGCCAACAGCGGCCCTTGGGGGAGTAACACCATATATTTT. Translated, it gives CANSGPWGSNTIYF. This chain joins TRBV6-6 and TRBJ1-3; D possibly corresponds to TRBD1 (5 bases). CDR1 is MNHNY, CDR2 SVGAGI, per germline (reference sequence). V lost 10 bases and J 7 bases, leaving 20 bases between the germline ends. The CDR3 totals 14 residues.

The chain combines TRBV6-4 with TRBJ2-2; TRBD2 agrees at 12 bases. Trimming at V came to 3 bases and at J to 5 bases, leaving 1 base not matched to a gene. The V gene's germline CDR1 is MRHNA and CDR2 SNTAGT. The CDR3 extends over 15 amino acids. The CDR3, as DNA: TGTGCCAGCAGTGAGGGACTAGCGGGTACCGGGGAGCTGTTTTTT. It yields the protein CASSEGLAGTGELFF.

This clonotype was observed a handful of times. This rearrangement joins TRBV14 to TRBJ2-2; no reliable D call. The V end lost 0 bases, the J end lost 6 bases, and 17 bases lay between the germline ends. Germline V lookup: CDR1 SGHDN, CDR2 FVKESK. CDR3 length: 17 residues. CDR3 nucleotide sequence: TGTGCCAGCAGCCAAGATCCGACGGCAGATGCACCCGGGGAGCTGTTTTTT. Amino acids: CASSQDPTADAPGELFF.

V gene TRBV5-1 combines with J gene TRBJ2-1, with 9 bases aligning to TRBD2. This CDR3 is built from 19 residues. Unmatched junction bases numbered 10, after V lost 0 bases and J lost 0 bases. CDR1 SGHRS and CDR2 YFSETQ come from the germline V gene. The CDR3, as DNA: TGCGCCAGCAGCTTGGTAGGTCTAGCGGGAACCAGCTCCTACAATGAGCAGTTCTTC. Translated, it gives CASSLVGLAGTSSYNEQFF.

DNA of the CDR3: TGCGCCAGCAGCTTCGGGACTACCTCCTACGAGCAGTACTTC. Its protein product is CASSFGTTSYEQYF. The chain joins TRBV5-1 to TRBJ2-7; TRBD2 matches at 7 bases. The V gene's germline CDR1 is SGHRS and CDR2 YFSETQ. Trimming removed 2 bases from V and 0 bases from J; junction bases left unmatched: 2. The CDR3 runs 14 residues.

This clonotype has at least ten counts. The chain has TRBV13 and TRBJ2-3, with D uncertain. Between the trimmed V and J ends, which lost 0 bases and 2 bases, there was a span of 9 bases. Germline V lookup: CDR1 PRHDT, CDR2 FYEKMQ (reference sequence). The CDR3 length is 15 residues. The CDR3 region is CASSLGARTTDTQYF. CDR3 coding DNA: TGTGCCAGCAGCTTAGGGGCTAGAACCACAGATACGCAGTATTTT.

This clonotype was seen at least ten times. The chain is built from TRBV4-1 and TRBJ1-6; possible D gene TRBD1, 6 bases. Trimming left V 4 bases short and J 14 bases short, with 21 bases between. The CDR3 sequence is 15 residues long. CDR1 and CDR2 from the germline V gene are MGHRA and YSYEKL. The CDR3 nucleotides are TGCGCCAGCAGCCGCGGACAAGGGGGACTCTCGGCCCTCCACTTT. Residues: CASSRGQGGLSALHF.

This clonotype was detected only a few times. J is TRBJ2-2 and V is TRBV5-8; TRBD2 aligns across 10 bases. Germline V CDR1 and CDR2: SGHTS, YDEGEE. CDR3 length: 15 amino acids. The ends lost 5 bases at V and 6 bases at J; junction bases unmatched: 7. The chain's CDR3 is CASSLAGGEPGELFF. The CDR3 DNA reads as TGTGCCAGCAGTTTAGCGGGAGGAGAGCCCGGGGAGCTGTTTTTT.

The rearrangement uses TRBV6-6 and TRBJ2-7, with no clear D. V was trimmed by 6 bases and J by 0 bases, leaving 9 bases between them. Germline CDR1 MNHNY, CDR2 SVGAGI (reference sequence). This CDR3 is built from 13 residues. The CDR3 nucleotides read TGTGCCAGCAGCTCGACATGCTCCTACGAGCAGTACTTC. It encodes CASSSTCSYEQYF.

This rearrangement joins TRBV24-1 to TRBJ2-1; D not certain. The CDR3 spans 13 residues. Looked up from germline, CDR1 is KGHDR and CDR2 is SFDVKD. Between the trimmed V and J ends, which lost 4 bases and 6 bases, there was a span of 9 bases. The DNA for the CDR3 is TGTGCCACCAGTGACTCCCCTGCCAATGAGCAGTTCTTC. Translated: CATSDSPANEQFF.

V gene TRBV11-2 combines with J gene TRBJ2-3; 7 bases are a match to TRBD2. This CDR3 contains 16 residues. V shed 10 bases and J 0 bases; nucleotides not matched to a gene: 13. Germline-derived CDR1 and CDR2 are SGHAT and FQNNGV. The CDR3 nucleotides read TGTGCCATCAACCCCAATAGCGGGCTTAGCACAGATACGCAGTATTTT. Amino acid sequence: CAINPNSGLSTDTQYF.

The chain uses TRBV4-3 and TRBJ1-6, with D unclear. V shed 1 base and J shed 12 bases, with 25 bases lying between them. The CDR3 totals 18 residues. CDR1 and CDR2 from the germline V gene are LGHNA and YSLEER. CDR3 bases: TGCGCCAGCAGCCAAGTTTGGTTAGCTCGGGCCTCTAATCTACCCCTCCACTTT. Translating gives CASSQVWLARASNLPLHF.